The 7 T cell receptor beta chains reported below all come from one sample, sequenced in a study of blood T cell repertoires in COVID-19. Generated by immunoSEQ multiplex PCR, the TCRdb table keeps only in-frame clones and is missing some. The sample includes some 230,000 clones, about 88% seen only once; the top ten take about 3%. The sample was peripheral blood. The receptors here all came from a man aged 45-65 years who had recovered from COVID-19.

The chain is built from TRBV2 and TRBJ2-6; 8 nucleotides line up with TRBD1. Trimming took 6 bases from V and 2 from J; bases not matched to a gene: 3. The germline V gene has CDR1 SNHLY and CDR2 FYNNEI. This CDR3 has 15 residues. DNA of the CDR3: TGTGCCAGCAGGACGGACAGGGCTGGGGCCAACGTCCTGACTTTC. It encodes CASRTDRAGANVLTF. Using reference TRBV2 and TRBJ2-6 for the parts outside the CDR3, the full variable domain is EPEVTQTPSHQVTQMGQEVILRCVPISNHLYFYWYRQILGQKVEFLVSFYNNEISEKSEIFDDQFSVERPDGSNFTLKIRSTKLEDSAMYFCASRTDRAGANVLTFGAGSRLTVL.

The gene calls are TRBV3-1 (or the pseudogene TRBV3-2) and TRBJ1-1, with 7 bases lining up with TRBD1. The CDR3 extends over 14 amino acids. V lost 1 base and J lost 4; bases outside the gene matches: 3. The V gene's germline CDR1 is LGHDT and CDR2 YNNKEL (reference sequence). As DNA, the CDR3 is TGTGCCAGCAGCCAAGGTCGACAGGGCACTGAAGCTTTCTTT. It encodes CASSQGRQGTEAFF.

This chain joins TRBV3-1 (or the pseudogene TRBV3-2) and TRBJ2-1, with 13 bases that match TRBD2. CDR3 length: 16 residues. V lost 3 bases, J lost 3 bases, and 2 bases stayed unmatched. In germline, CDR1 is LGHDT, CDR2 YNNKEL (reference sequence). The CDR3 coding sequence is TGTGCCAGCAGCCATCGGACTAGCGGGAGCTACAATGAGCAGTTCTTC. Protein product: CASSHRTSGSYNEQFF.

V gene TRBV9 combines with J gene TRBJ2-3; D call uncertain. V lost 0 bases and J 1 base, leaving 12 bases between the germline ends. The CDR3 is 16 amino acids. CDR1 and CDR2 (germline): SGDLS, YYNGEE. CDR3 nucleotide sequence: TGTGCCAGCAGCGTAGTTCCTGATACTCGCACAGATACGCAGTATTTT. It codes for CASSVVPDTRTDTQYF.

The chain employs TRBV2 and TRBJ1-4; D remains ambiguous. Germline CDR1 SNHLY, CDR2 FYNNEI. The CDR3 covers 16 residues. The ends were cut back, 9 bases at V and 2 bases at J, with 19 bases in the middle. DNA of the CDR3: TGTGCCAGTAAGACGGGAGTCGGTGTGACTAATGAAAAACTGTTTTTT. Residues: CASKTGVGVTNEKLFF.

The CDR3: CSASSVASGVTNTGELFF. The CDR3 bases are TGCAGTGCTAGTTCCGTGGCTAGCGGGGTTACCAACACCGGGGAGCTGTTTTTT. The chain uses TRBV20-1 and TRBJ2-2; 9 bases are a match to TRBD2. The germline V gene encodes CDR1 DFQATT and CDR2 SNEGSKA (reference sequence). V was clipped by 3 bases and J by 2 bases; unmatched bases: 13. The CDR3 is 18 residues long.

The rearrangement joins TRBV27 to TRBJ1-1, with 8 bases matching TRBD1. The CDR3 is 14 amino acids. After removal of 5 bases from V and 1 base from J, the junction contained 3 bases not matched to a gene. CDR1 is MNHEY, CDR2 SMNVEV, per germline (reference sequence). The CDR3 sequence: CASSRGQANTEAFF. The CDR3 bases are TGTGCCAGCAGTAGGGGACAGGCGAACACTGAAGCTTTCTTT.